This is a list of T cell receptor beta chains from one sample in a study of T cell changes during pregnancy in multiple sclerosis. Libraries were prepared by immunoSEQ multiplex PCR; TCRdb keeps only in-frame clonotypes and omits some of them. The sample has approximately 70,000 clones, 80% to 95% seen once. The specimen was CD4+ T cells from peripheral blood mononuclear cells, collected before pregnancy. These receptor sequences come from a female donor with multiple sclerosis, enrolled in a pregnancy study. CDR3s include the opening cysteine and the closing phenylalanine or tryptophan. The order of the fields is D gene, clone size, V gene, J gene, CDR3 protein, CDR3 DNA. The D gene is left open where the match is weak. Clone size appears in some rows only: once, few, many, or a class for an expanded clone.

TRBD1	-	TRBV29-1	TRBJ1-4	CSAHRGDEKLFF	TGCAGCGCCCACAGGGGTGATGAAAAACTGTTTTTT
TRBD1	-	TRBV27	TRBJ2-1	CASRHGTGAYNEQFF	TGTGCCAGCAGGCACGGGACAGGGGCCTACAATGAGCAGTTCTTC
-	-	TRBV7-9	TRBJ1-1	CASSFQGGNTEAFF	TGTGCCAGCAGCTTCCAAGGGGGGAACACTGAAGCTTTCTTT
-	-	TRBV28	TRBJ1-3	CASSRDTANTIYF	TGTGCCAGCTCTAGGGACACCGCGAACACCATATATTTT
-	-	TRBV18	TRBJ1-2	CASSPVSVSNYGYTF	TGTGCCAGCTCACCCGTCAGCGTATCTAACTATGGCTACACCTTC
-	-	TRBV29-1	TRBJ1-1	CSVDRLLNTEAFF	TGCAGCGTTGATAGACTCCTGAACACTGAAGCTTTCTTT
-	-	TRBV11-2	TRBJ2-7	CASSSLTGDEQYF	TGTGCCAGCAGTTCCCTTACAGGAGACGAGCAGTACTTC
-	-	TRBV30	TRBJ1-2	CAWSVVLGARGYTF	TGTGCCTGGAGTGTCGTTTTGGGGGCGCGAGGCTACACCTTC
TRBD1	-	TRBV19	TRBJ2-5	CASRSDRWAVETQYF	TGTGCCAGTAGATCGGACAGGTGGGCTGTAGAGACCCAGTACTTC
TRBD1	-	TRBV27	TRBJ2-7	CASRQDRAGSYEQYF	TGTGCCAGCAGGCAAGACAGGGCGGGCTCCTACGAGCAGTACTTC
-	-	TRBV4-1	TRBJ1-2	CASSQSGGGLVGGSYGYTF	TGCGCCAGCAGCCAATCCGGTGGCGGTCTAGTCGGAGGAAGCTATGGCTACACCTTC
TRBD1	-	TRBV5-4	TRBJ2-7	CASSPPGQAVYEQYF	TGTGCCAGCAGTCCCCCGGGACAGGCAGTCTACGAGCAGTACTTC
TRBD1	few	TRBV4-3	TRBJ1-4	CASSPQGMTGSHEKLFF	TGCGCCAGCAGCCCCCAGGGCATGACAGGGAGTCATGAAAAACTGTTTTTT
-	-	TRBV5-4	TRBJ2-7	CASRPGHAYEQYF	TGTGCCAGCAGGCCGGGACACGCCTACGAGCAGTACTTC
-	once	TRBV6-1	TRBJ1-4	CATGGGEKLFF	TGTGCCACCGGGGGAGGTGAAAAACTGTTTTTT
-	-	TRBV6-6	TRBJ1-2	CASSSGRGYTF	TGTGCCAGCAGTTCAGGGCGCGGCTACACCTTC
TRBD1	once	TRBV5-1	TRBJ1-1	CASSLRGTGNTEAFF	TGCGCCAGCAGCCTCCGGGGGACAGGGAACACTGAAGCTTTCTTT
-	-	TRBV20-1	TRBJ2-3	CSAQFTDTQYF	TGCAGTGCTCAGTTTACAGATACGCAGTATTTT
TRBD1	-	TRBV7-3	TRBJ2-1	CASSPTGERYQFF	TGTGCCAGCAGCCCGACAGGGGAACGCTATCAGTTCTTC
-	-	TRBV9	TRBJ2-5	CASSAQGSGQETQYF	TGTGCCAGCAGCGCCCAGGGATCAGGGCAAGAGACCCAGTACTTC
TRBD1	-	TRBV5-1	TRBJ1-2	CASSPKGQGGEAGYTF	TGCGCCAGCAGCCCAAAAGGACAGGGAGGGGAAGCAGGCTACACCTTC
TRBD1	-	TRBV19	TRBJ2-5	CASSISGTGKKTQYF	TGTGCCAGTAGTATCTCCGGGACAGGGAAAAAGACCCAGTACTTC
TRBD1	-	TRBV28	TRBJ2-7	CASSEGQGEQYF	TGTGCCAGCAGCGAGGGACAGGGAGAGCAGTACTTC
-	-	TRBV5-4	TRBJ2-2	CASSPAGRVGTGELFF	TGTGCCAGCAGCCCGGCCGGCAGGGTGGGCACCGGGGAGCTGTTTTTT
TRBD1	-	TRBV30	TRBJ2-7	CAWSVIRTGDREQYF	TGTGCCTGGAGTGTCATCAGGACAGGGGACCGCGAGCAGTACTTC
TRBD1	once	TRBV7-2	TRBJ2-7	CASSLDRGTYSYEQYF	TGTGCCAGCAGCTTAGACAGGGGAACCTACTCCTACGAGCAGTACTTC
-	-	TRBV7-8	TRBJ1-1	CASSPAHRFRGRNTEAFF	TGTGCCAGCAGCCCCGCGCATCGATTCAGGGGTCGGAACACTGAAGCTTTCTTT
TRBD2	-	TRBV11-3	TRBJ2-1	CASSLGGTSGAYNEQFF	TGTGCCAGCAGCTTAGGGGGGACTAGCGGTGCCTACAATGAGCAGTTCTTC
TRBD1	-	TRBV18	TRBJ1-2	CASSPPGQGSGGYGYTF	TGTGCCAGCTCACCCCCGGGACAGGGGAGCGGTGGCTATGGCTACACCTTC
-	-	TRBV30	TRBJ1-2	CAWSNSQVKQGSYTF	TGTGCCTGGAGTAACAGCCAAGTAAAACAGGGCAGCTACACCTTC
TRBD1	-	TRBV2	TRBJ1-2	CASSPTGVYTF	TGTGCCAGCAGTCCTACAGGGGTCTACACCTTC
TRBD2	once	TRBV5-4	TRBJ2-3	CASSSRLAGGTDTQYF	TGTGCCAGCAGCTCCCGACTAGCGGGGGGCACAGATACGCAGTATTTT
-	few	TRBV2	TRBJ1-6	CASSDDNSPLHF	TGTGCCAGCAGTGACGATAATTCACCCCTCCACTTT
TRBD1	-	TRBV5-6	TRBJ1-1	CASSLGRDRVGTEAFF	TGTGCCAGCAGCTTAGGAAGGGACAGGGTCGGCACTGAAGCTTTCTTT
-	once	TRBV5-5	TRBJ1-1	CASSLGETRTEAFF	TGTGCCAGCAGCTTGGGAGAAACCCGGACTGAAGCTTTCTTT
-	few	TRBV10-3	TRBJ1-6	CAISDRLHSPLHF	TGTGCCATCAGTGACAGGCTCCATTCACCCCTCCACTTT
TRBD2	once	TRBV5-8	TRBJ2-1	CASSTGLAANEQFF	TGTGCCAGCAGCACGGGACTAGCGGCCAATGAGCAGTTCTTC
-	-	TRBV18	TRBJ2-3	CASSTSREADTQYF	TGTGCCAGCTCAACGAGTAGGGAGGCAGATACGCAGTATTTT
-	-	TRBV6-5	TRBJ2-5	CASSPGQETQYF	TGTGCCAGCAGTCCCGGCCAAGAGACCCAGTACTTC
-	-	TRBV11-2	TRBJ2-7	CASSLDFGQRQYF	TGTGCCAGCAGCTTAGATTTTGGACAGAGGCAGTACTTC
-	-	TRBV27	TRBJ2-7	CASSLKPGTGTYEQYF	TGTGCCAGCAGTTTAAAGCCGGGCACGGGAACCTACGAGCAGTACTTC
-	-	TRBV7-2	TRBJ2-3	CASSPTDTQYF	TGTGCCAGCAGCCCGACAGATACGCAGTATTTT
TRBD1	-	TRBV5-4	TRBJ1-4	CASSWGQGTEKLFF	TGTGCCAGCAGTTGGGGACAGGGTACTGAAAAACTGTTTTTT
TRBD2	-	TRBV10-3	TRBJ2-5	CAISVGGLAGGGQETQYF	TGTGCCATCAGTGTCGGCGGACTAGCGGGAGGGGGGCAAGAGACCCAGTACTTC
-	-	TRBV7-9	TRBJ1-1	CASSLDRDGSAFF	TGTGCCAGCAGCTTAGACAGGGATGGGTCTGCTTTCTTT
-	-	TRBV6-5	TRBJ2-7	CASSSPYEQYF	TGTGCCAGCAGTAGCCCCTACGAGCAGTACTTC
-	-	TRBV7-3	TRBJ2-1	CASSLTADSYNEQFF	TGTGCCAGCAGCTTAACAGCGGACTCCTACAATGAGCAGTTCTTC
-	-	TRBV10-1	TRBJ2-7	CASCSGSYEQYF	TGCGCCAGCTGTAGCGGCTCCTACGAGCAGTACTTC
TRBD1	-	TRBV7-8	TRBJ2-1	CASSSVQGWIDEQFF	TGTGCCAGCAGCTCAGTACAGGGGTGGATAGATGAGCAGTTCTTC
TRBD1	-	TRBV9	TRBJ1-3	CASSLTGEGNTIYF	TGTGCCAGCAGCTTGACAGGGGAAGGAAACACCATATATTTT
TRBD2	once	TRBV29-1	TRBJ2-1	CSSGTSGREGQFF	TGCAGCTCGGGGACTAGCGGGCGCGAGGGGCAGTTCTTC
-	-	TRBV6-6	TRBJ1-5	CASSPGLGNQPQHF	TGTGCCAGCAGTCCAGGGTTGGGCAATCAGCCCCAGCATTTT
-	-	TRBV7-9	TRBJ2-7	CASSQRSGRALYEQYF	TGTGCCAGCAGCCAAAGGTCCGGCAGGGCACTCTACGAGCAGTACTTC
TRBD1	-	TRBV18	TRBJ1-4	CASSPSGQPNEKLFF	TGTGCCAGCTCACCCTCGGGACAGCCTAATGAAAAACTGTTTTTT
-	-	TRBV7-9	TRBJ1-3	CASSLPGARNTIYF	TGTGCCAGCAGCTTACCTGGGGCCCGGAACACCATATATTTT
-	-	TRBV5-6	TRBJ1-5	CASSFSGEQPQHF	TGTGCCAGCAGCTTCTCCGGGGAGCAGCCCCAGCATTTT
TRBD2	-	TRBV5-5	TRBJ2-1	CASSFGGGASYNEQFF	TGTGCCAGCAGCTTCGGCGGGGGGGCCTCCTACAATGAGCAGTTCTTC
-	once	TRBV30	TRBJ1-1	CAWMSGGKVRTEAFF	TGTGCCTGGATGTCGGGAGGGAAGGTTCGAACTGAAGCTTTCTTT
TRBD2	-	TRBV5-5	TRBJ2-2	CASSFGRGGLIGELFF	TGTGCCAGCAGCTTTGGACGGGGGGGCCTTATCGGGGAGCTGTTTTTT